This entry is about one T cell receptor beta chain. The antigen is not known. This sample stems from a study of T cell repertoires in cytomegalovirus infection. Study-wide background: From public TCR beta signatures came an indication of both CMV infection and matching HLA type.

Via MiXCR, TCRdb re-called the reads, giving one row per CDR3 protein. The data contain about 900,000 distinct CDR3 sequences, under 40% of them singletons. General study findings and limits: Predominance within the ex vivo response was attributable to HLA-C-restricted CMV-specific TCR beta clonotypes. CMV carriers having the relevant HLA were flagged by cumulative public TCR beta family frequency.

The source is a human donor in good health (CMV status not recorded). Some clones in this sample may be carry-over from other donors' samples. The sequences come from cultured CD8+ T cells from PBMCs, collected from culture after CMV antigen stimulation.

The CDR3 sequence: CASSYRDRVGDTEAFF. The CDR3, as DNA: TGTGCCAGCAGCTACCGGGACAGGGTTGGGGACACTGAAGCTTTCTTT. The chain is built from TRBV9 and TRBJ1-1; TRBD1 matches at 9 bases. V was pared by 4 bases and J by 3 bases, with 10 bases of the junction left unmatched. CDR1 and CDR2 (germline): SGDLS, YYNGEE. This CDR3 has 16 residues.